A single sample gave rise to the 3 T cell receptor beta chains below, sequenced in a study of early stage breast cancer tumors. Assay used: immunoSEQ multiplex PCR; TCRdb lists only in-frame clones, some missing. The sample holds 8,500 to 10,000 clones, around 78% seen once. Sequencing used normal breast tissue next to the tumor. These receptors were taken from a person aged 35-55 years with breast cancer.

Only a few counts were recorded for this clone. V and J are TRBV19 and TRBJ1-1; 10 nucleotides match TRBD1. With 1 base clipped from V and 3 bases from J, the junction kept 5 bases outside the gene matches. The CDR3 length is 16 residues. Germline V gene data show CDR1 as LNHDA and CDR2 as SQIVND (reference sequence). CDR3 DNA sequence: TGTGCCAGTAGTATAGCCGCCGGGACAGGGGACACTGAAGCTTTCTTT. Residues: CASSIAAGTGDTEAFF.

Within the sample, this clone is medium-sized. The chain uses TRBV7-6 and TRBJ2-7; 9 nucleotides agree with TRBD1. CDR1 is SGHVS, CDR2 FNYEAQ, per germline. This CDR3 is built from 14 residues. Trimming at V came to 3 bases and at J to 2 bases, leaving 2 bases not matched to a gene. CDR3 DNA: TGTGCCAGCAGCTTCGGGACAGGGACCTACGAGCAGTACTTC. It codes for CASSFGTGTYEQYF. The variable domain in full, completed from reference TRBV7-6 and TRBJ2-7, reads GAGVSQSPRYKVTKRGQDVALRCDPISGHVSLYWYRQALGQGPEFLTYFNYEAQQDKSGLPNDRFSAERPEGSISTLTIQRTEQRDSAMYRCASSFGTGTYEQYFGPGTRLTVT.

The chain recombines TRBV4-1 with TRBJ2-2; D is uncertain. Germline CDR1 MGHRA, CDR2 YSYEKL. This CDR3 spans 14 amino acids. V lost 1 base and J 3 bases, leaving 6 bases between the germline ends. For the CDR3, the DNA is TGCGCCAGCAGCCAAGGGACGTACACCGGGGAGCTGTTTTTT. Residues: CASSQGTYTGELFF.